The 29 T cell receptor beta chains reported below all come from one sample, sequenced in a study of tumor-infiltrating lymphocytes in primary liver carcinoma. Researchers generated TCR beta cDNA from approximately 0.55 ug of total RNA, relying on a constant-region primer. Libraries covering TCR beta were generated through three nested multiplex PCR rounds (using a slightly modified ARM-PCR). The study ran its first two PCR rounds for around 10 cycles each, using TRBV1-TRBV30 forward primers and a C-beta reverse primer. TCRdb ran MiXCR on the multiplex PCR reads and lists one entry per CDR3 protein. The table includes some 95,000 distinct CDR3 sequences, less than 75% detected once. Unsorted bulk tissue, about 19-30 mg of it, served as the source for co-extraction of RNA and DNA. Sequencing input: tumor-adjacent normal liver tissue. The origin of the receptors is a man aged 35 to 55 with primary liver carcinoma and hepatitis B virus infection.

Note on this clonotype: In this CDR3 the conserved last residue, phenylalanine or tryptophan, is missing, so a read error is likely. V is TRBV5-1 and J is TRBJ2-2; D uncertain. The CDR3 has 16 residues. Germline assignment: CDR1 SGHRS and CDR2 YFSETQ. The CDR3 DNA reads as TGCGCCAACAGCTTGGCCGGGCGAACGGACACCGGGGAGCTGTTTTTG. It encodes CANSLAGRTDTGELFL.

The chain links TRBV11-2 to TRBJ2-1; the match to TRBD2 covers 7 bases. The CDR3 is made up of 14 amino acids. CDR1 and CDR2 from the germline V gene are SGHAT and FQNNGV. The V and J ends lost 9 bases and 5 bases, in that order; junction bases with no gene match: 10. CDR3: CASSIREDDNEQFF. The DNA for the CDR3 is TGTGCCAGTAGTATACGGGAGGATGACAATGAGCAGTTCTTC.

Worth noting for this clonotype: The CDR3 does not close with the conserved phenylalanine or tryptophan, likely indicating a read error. The chain is built from TRBV11-2 and TRBJ2-1, with D hard to call. CDR3 length: 12 amino acids. Looked up from germline, CDR1 is SGHAT and CDR2 is FQNNGV. CDR3 protein: CITSPIGNEQFL. CDR3 coding DNA: TGTATCACATCGCCGATAGGGAATGAGCAGTTCCTC.

Worth noting for this clonotype: A read error may be the cause here, since a much bigger clone is one base away. The gene calls are TRBV19 and TRBJ2-1; 8 nucleotides line up with TRBD1. This CDR3 has 15 amino acids. V lost 5 bases, J lost 9 bases, and 12 bases stayed unmatched. Germline loops: CDR1 LNHDA, CDR2 SQIVND (reference sequence). The CDR3 sequence: CASSPRTGSYGEQFF. The CDR3 region has the DNA TGTGCCAGTAGTCCTCGGACAGGGTCCTACGGTGAGCAGTTCTTC.

This chain joins TRBV2 and TRBJ2-1; D remains unclear. V lost 2 bases and J lost 10, with 18 bases in between. This CDR3 comprises 15 residues. The germline V gene has CDR1 SNHLY and CDR2 FYNNEI. The CDR3 DNA sequence: TGTGCCAGCAGTGAATTGACGCAGGTTTTGCAAGAGCAGTTCTTC. This translates into CASSELTQVLQEQFF.

This chain joins TRBV18 and TRBJ2-3; TRBD2 matches at 8 bases. CDR3 length equals 15 residues. Per germline, CDR1 KGHSH and CDR2 LQKENI. V lost 10 bases and J lost 1; bases outside the gene matches: 10. The CDR3 reads CAISPPGRGTDTQYF. The CDR3 nucleotides are TGTGCCATCTCCCCTCCCGGGAGGGGCACAGATACGCAGTATTTT. The variable domain in full, completed from reference TRBV18 and TRBJ2-3, reads NAGVMQNPRHLVRRRGQEARLRCSPMKGHSHVYWYRQLPEEGLKFMVYLQKENIIDESGMPKERFSAEFPKEGPSILRIQQVVRGDSAAYFCAISPPGRGTDTQYFGPGTRLTVL.

On this clonotype: Given a much more abundant clone one base away, this may be a read error. The chain is built from TRBV10-2 and TRBJ1-5; D unresolved. Germline loops: CDR1 WSHSY, CDR2 SAAADI. V was pared by 3 bases and J by 11 bases, with 8 bases between. This CDR3 contains 11 residues. As DNA, the CDR3 is TGCGCCAGCAGTGATACTGAGTCCCAGCATTTT. It encodes CASSDTESQHF.

The chain is built from TRBV11-2 and TRBJ2-6; D possibly matches TRBD1 or TRBD2 (6 bases each). The CDR3 spans 17 residues. Trimming pared 6 bases from V and 2 bases from J, leaving 17 bases between. Germline lookup yields CDR1 SGHAT and CDR2 FQNNGV. CDR3 in amino acids: CASRLEGGAAGANVLTF. CDR3 bases: TGTGCCAGCAGGCTAGAGGGGGGCGCAGCTGGGGCCAACGTCCTGACTTTC.

The chain couples TRBV29-1 to TRBJ2-3; D is undetermined. The CDR3 runs 13 residues. Germline lookup yields CDR1 SQVTM and CDR2 ANQGSEA. V was cut by 5 bases and J by 4 bases, with 13 bases left in between. CDR3 loop: CSVNGFMADTQYF. CDR3 coding DNA: TGCAGCGTTAATGGGTTCATGGCAGATACGCAGTATTTT.

This clonotype was counted many times. V is TRBV6-2 or TRBV6-3 and J is TRBJ2-1; 10 nucleotides agree with TRBD2. The CDR3 consists of 15 residues. The J segment lost 1 base and the V segment lost 6 bases, leaving 3 bases of the junction unmatched. Germline CDR1 is MNHEY and CDR2 is SVGEGT. Here the CDR3 reads CASSLSGRSYNEQFF. The DNA for the CDR3 is TGTGCCAGCAGCCTTAGCGGGAGGTCCTACAATGAGCAGTTCTTC.

V is TRBV11-2 and J is TRBJ1-2; possible D gene TRBD1, 5 bases. The germline CDR1 and CDR2 sequences are SGHAT and FQNNGV. V shed 9 bases and J shed 4 bases, with 18 bases lying between them. The CDR3 spans 14 residues. CDR3 sequence: CASSLTGVTYGYTF. In nucleotides, the CDR3 is TGTGCCAGTAGCCTTACAGGCGTTACCTATGGCTACACCTTC.

The rearrangement joins TRBV11-3 to TRBJ2-5; 8 bases are a match to TRBD2. V gave up 8 bases and J gave up 2 bases; unmatched junction bases: 7. Germline V lookup: CDR1 SGHNT, CDR2 YENEEA. The CDR3 spans 14 residues. As DNA, the CDR3 is TGTGCCAGCGGCAAAGCGGGGGTTCAAGAGACCCAGTACTTC. Encoded protein: CASGKAGVQETQYF.

This clonotype occurred many times. This chain links TRBV6-1 with TRBJ2-7; TRBD1 or TRBD2 may be the D gene (5 bases each). Trimming shortened V by 2 bases and J by 6 bases, and 14 bases separated the two germline ends. Germline-derived CDR1 and CDR2 are MNHNS and SASEGT. This CDR3 region has 14 residues. This chain's CDR3 is CASSELGDSGEQYF. The CDR3 DNA reads TGTGCCAGCAGTGAATTGGGGGATTCGGGCGAGCAGTACTTC.

This clonotype has just one count. The junction and the germline gene differ at one end; a read error may be behind it. V usage is TRBV6-2 or TRBV6-3 and J usage is TRBJ2-5, with D perhaps TRBD1 (6 bases). This CDR3 comprises 14 residues. Germline V lookup: CDR1 MNHEY, CDR2 SVGEGT. The CDR3: CASTEQGPRETQYF. The CDR3 DNA is TGTGCCAGCACCGAACAGGGACCCCGAGAGACCCAGTATTTC.

This clonotype is categorized as medium-sized. V is TRBV11-2 and J is TRBJ1-1, with D hard to call. Germline V CDR1 and CDR2: SGHAT, FQNNGV. This CDR3 contains 12 residues. Trimming shortened V by 5 bases and J by 10 bases, and 14 bases separated the two germline ends. CDR3: CASSPPGWGAFF. DNA of the CDR3: TGTGCCAGCAGCCCTCCGGGGTGGGGAGCTTTCTTT. The full variable domain, with the rest looked up from reference TRBV11-2 and TRBJ1-1, is EAGVAQSPRYKIIEKRQSVAFWCNPISGHATLYWYQQILGQGPKLLIQFQNNGVVDDSQLPKDRFSAERLKGVDSTLKIQPAKLEDSAVYLCASSPPGWGAFFGQGTRLTVV.

A note on this clonotype: This may be a read error: a much more frequent sequence differs by one nucleotide. V is TRBV14 and J is TRBJ2-1; 7 bases fit TRBD1. The CDR3 totals 16 residues. Germline CDR1 and CDR2: SGHDN and FVKESK. CDR3 DNA sequence: TGTACCAGCAGCTCCCTCGGTGGGGACAGATACAATGAGCAGTTCTTC. Translating gives CTSSSLGGDRYNEQFF.

V usage is TRBV5-1 and J usage is TRBJ2-1; 8 bases map to TRBD2. CDR1 and CDR2 (germline): SGHRS, YFSETQ. The CDR3 has 15 amino acids. The CDR3 loop reads CASGLSGSTYNEQFF. CDR3 DNA: TGCGCTAGCGGCTTGAGCGGGAGTACATACAATGAGCAGTTCTTC. The complete variable domain, with remaining parts taken from reference TRBV5-1 and TRBJ2-1, reads KAGVTQTPRYLIKTRGQQVTLSCSPISGHRSVSWYQQTPGQGLQFLFEYFSETQRNKGNFPGRFSGRQFSNSRSEMNVSTLELGDSALYLCASGLSGSTYNEQFFGPGTRLTVL.

The chain carries TRBV20-1 and TRBJ1-2, with no clear D. The germline CDR1 and CDR2 sequences are DFQATT and SNEGSKA (reference sequence). This CDR3 is 12 amino acids long. With 3 bases removed from V and 9 bases from J, the gap between germline ends came to 14 bases. The CDR3 nucleotides are TGCAGTGCTAGGGCTTCCGAGAACCGCTACACCTTC. As protein: CSARASENRYTF.

With respect to this clonotype: The CDR3 does not end in the conserved phenylalanine or tryptophan, so this is likely a read error. This chain joins TRBV11-2 and TRBJ2-1, with TRBD2 identical over 11 bases. The germline V gene has CDR1 SGHAT and CDR2 FQNNGV. CDR3 length: 15 amino acids. J gave up 3 bases and V 7 bases, and 5 bases lay outside the gene matches. The CDR3 bases are TGTGCCAGCACCCCGGGACTAGCGGACTACAATGAGCAGTTCTTA. Protein product: CASTPGLADYNEQFL.

Comment on this clonotype: A read error may explain this, as a much larger clone is one base away. This rearrangement joins TRBV14 to TRBJ2-1; maybe TRBD2 (7 bases). V lost 7 bases and J 6 bases, leaving 13 bases between the germline ends. The CDR3 sequence is 13 residues long. The germline V gene has CDR1 SGHDN and CDR2 FVKESK. The CDR3 loop is CASIPRGGNEQFF. In nucleotides, the CDR3 is TGTGCCAGCATACCGAGGGGGGGCAATGAGCAGTTCTTC.

Of note for this clonotype: Mismatch with germline at one junction end may stem from a read error. This sequence joins TRBV11-2 and TRBJ2-5, with a weak D call TRBD1 (6 bases). Germline V gives CDR1 SGHAT, CDR2 FQNNGV. The CDR3 has 15 amino acids. CDR3 nucleotide sequence: TGTGCCAACAGCCGAAGGTCAGGGGACGAGGAGACCCAGTACTTC. This codes for CANSRRSGDEETQYF. Variable domain in full (rest from reference TRBV11-2 and TRBJ2-5): EAGVAQSPRYKIIEKRQSVAFWCNPISGHATLYWYQQILGQGPKLLIQFQNNGVVDDSQLPKDRFSAERLKGVDSTLKIQPAKLEDSAVYLCANSRRSGDEETQYFGPGTRLLVL.

In regard to this clonotype: Lacking the conserved final phenylalanine or tryptophan, this CDR3 likely reflects a read error. Because the CDR3's place on the DNA is in doubt, the DNA is left out and the CDR3 is given as listed by TCRdb. The chain couples TRBV11-2 to TRBJ2-5; the table's D gene call, TRBD1, was not cross checked with the DNA. Termini included, the CDR3 measures 13 amino acids. The germline V gene encodes CDR1 SGHAT and CDR2 FQNNGV. The CDR3 sequence is CTSGGGDQETQYL.

As to this clonotype: A read error may explain this, as a much larger clone is one base away. The CDR3 DNA sequence: TGTGCCATCAGTACAGCGGGACAGCCGCCGGGCCCAGATTCGCAGTATTTT. Translating it yields CAISTAGQPPGPDSQYF. The chain couples TRBV10-3 to TRBJ2-3, with D perhaps given as TRBD1 or TRBD2 (7 bases each). The CDR3 totals 17 residues. Germline V CDR1 and CDR2: ENHRY, SYGVKD.

A note on this clonotype: A read error may be the cause here, since a much bigger clone is one base away. This chain uses TRBV10-2 with TRBJ2-7, with 8 bases matching TRBD1. Trimming took 1 base from V and 5 from J; bases not matched to a gene: 7. The CDR3 is 15 residues long. From germline, CDR1 is WSHSY and CDR2 SAAADI. This CDR3 is CASSEYTGGGHEQYF. The CDR3 nucleotides are TGCGCCAGCAGTGAGTACACAGGGGGAGGCCACGAGCAGTACTTC.

In this sample, this clonotype turned up many times. The chain is built from TRBV6-1 and TRBJ2-5; D call uncertain. This CDR3 has 12 amino acids. Germline V gene lookup returns CDR1 MNHNS and CDR2 SASEGT. The V end was cut by 6 bases, the J end by 4 bases, with 9 bases between. CDR3 sequence (DNA): TGTGCCAGCAGACTACAGACAGAGACCCAGTACTTC. This codes for CASRLQTETQYF.

The CDR3: CASSHIPGLGDKQFF. CDR3 nucleotide sequence: TGCGCCAGCAGCCATATCCCCGGACTGGGGGATAAGCAGTTCTTC. The rearrangement joins TRBV4-1 to TRBJ2-1; D is tentatively TRBD1 or TRBD2 (5 bases each). This CDR3 is built from 15 residues. The V gene lost 3 bases and the J gene lost 11 bases, with 20 bases spanning the gap. From germline, CDR1 is MGHRA and CDR2 YSYEKL.

This chain uses TRBV11-2 with TRBJ2-1; 10 bases align to TRBD2. CDR1 and CDR2 (germline): SGHAT, FQNNGV. With V trimmed by 4 bases and J by 6 bases, 9 bases remained unmatched. This CDR3 region has 16 residues. The CDR3, as DNA: TGTGCCAGCAGCTCGGGACTAGCGCGAGAATGCAATGAGCAGTTCTTC. It specifies CASSSGLARECNEQFF.

Comment on this clonotype: A read error may account for a junction end that differs from germline. The DNA of the CDR3 is TGTGTCAGCAGCTTAAATGCCAATGAGCGGTTCTTC. This sequence encodes CVSSLNANERFF. The chain carries TRBV11-3 and TRBJ2-1; no reliable D call. Germline CDR1 and CDR2: SGHNT and YENEEA. The CDR3 extends over 12 amino acids.

In its sample, this clonotype was seen a few times. The junction and the germline gene differ at one end; a read error may be behind it. The chain recombines TRBV11-2 with TRBJ2-1, with TRBD2 matching 9 bases. Per the germline V gene, CDR1 is SGHAT and CDR2 is FQNNGV. The CDR3 consists of 14 residues. The CDR3 is CASRSLAGSNEQFF. CDR3 DNA: TGTGCCAGCAGGTCGCTAGCGGGGTCCAATGAGCAATTCTTC. Supplemented by reference TRBV11-2 and TRBJ2-1, the full variable domain reads EAGVAQSPRYKIIEKRQSVAFWCNPISGHATLYWYQQILGQGPKLLIQFQNNGVVDDSQLPKDRFSAERLKGVDSTLKIQPAKLEDSAVYLCASRSLAGSNEQFFGPGTRLTVL.